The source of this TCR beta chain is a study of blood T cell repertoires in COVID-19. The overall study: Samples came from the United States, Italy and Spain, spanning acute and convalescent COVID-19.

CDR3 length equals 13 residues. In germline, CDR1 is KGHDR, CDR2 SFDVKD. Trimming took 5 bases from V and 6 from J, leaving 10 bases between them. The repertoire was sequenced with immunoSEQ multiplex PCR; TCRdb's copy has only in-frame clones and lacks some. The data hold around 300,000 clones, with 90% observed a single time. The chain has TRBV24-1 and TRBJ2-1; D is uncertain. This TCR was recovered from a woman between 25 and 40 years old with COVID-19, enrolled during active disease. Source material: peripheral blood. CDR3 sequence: CATSGMLGNEQFF. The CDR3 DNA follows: TGTGCCACCAGTGGCATGCTAGGCAATGAGCAGTTCTTC.